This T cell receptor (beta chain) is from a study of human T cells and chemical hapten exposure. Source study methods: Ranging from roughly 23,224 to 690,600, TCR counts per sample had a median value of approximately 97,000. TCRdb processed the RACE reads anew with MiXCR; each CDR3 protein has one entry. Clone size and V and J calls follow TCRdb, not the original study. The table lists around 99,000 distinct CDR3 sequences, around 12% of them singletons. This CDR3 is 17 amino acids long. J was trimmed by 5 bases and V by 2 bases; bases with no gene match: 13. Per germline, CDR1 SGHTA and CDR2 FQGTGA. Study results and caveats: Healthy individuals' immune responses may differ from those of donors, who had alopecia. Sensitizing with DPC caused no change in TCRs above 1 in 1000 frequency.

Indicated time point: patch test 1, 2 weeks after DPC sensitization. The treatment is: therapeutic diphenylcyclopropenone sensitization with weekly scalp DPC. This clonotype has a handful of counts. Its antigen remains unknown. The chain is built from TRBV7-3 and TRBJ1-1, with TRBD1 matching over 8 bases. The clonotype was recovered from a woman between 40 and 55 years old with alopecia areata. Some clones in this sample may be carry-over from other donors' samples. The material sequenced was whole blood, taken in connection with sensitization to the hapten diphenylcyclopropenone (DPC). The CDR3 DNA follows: TGTGCCAGCAGCTTAGGATTCGGACAGGGCGAGGGAACTGAAGCTTTCTTT. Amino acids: CASSLGFGQGEGTEAFF.